This T cell receptor beta chain was retrieved from a study of OX40 agonist ivuxolimab in advanced cancers. For the wider study: Ivuxolimab was an agonistic, fully human IgG2 monoclonal antibody directed against OX40 (CD134), a costimulatory receptor. Intravenous ivuxolimab was administered to patients every 2 weeks at six dose levels: 0.01, 0.1, 0.3, 1.5, 3 and 10 mg/kg. Of the roughly 50 dose-escalation patients, hepatocellular carcinoma was present in 19, melanoma in roughly 15, renal cell carcinoma in 9 and head and neck cancer in 9. A male proportion of 75% to 85% and a mean age of 60 years, ranging from roughly 23 to 85, were recorded for the dose-escalation cohort. Prior anti-PD-1, anti-PD-L1 or anti-CTLA-4 therapy was permitted, and checkpoint inhibitors had been received by about 44% of dose-escalation patients. Partial responses occurred in three dose-escalation patients: two with cutaneous melanoma and one with hepatocellular carcinoma. The purpose of peripheral TCRbeta sequencing was to test whether ivuxolimab changed TCR sequence diversity and led to clonal T-cell expansion. The paper covers the monotherapy dose-escalation part of the phase I ivuxolimab trial, which included N of about 50 patients. Study-wide conclusions, independent of this receptor: In the 0.1-3.0 mg/kg groups, partial responders had among the lowest normalized peripheral clonal expansion, particularly in CD8+ T cells. Low levels of normalized T-cell clonal expansion were also shown by some nonresponding patients. The antigen specificity of the clonally expanded peripheral T cells was not determined. At doses of 0.1 to 3.0 mg/kg, clonal expansion of both CD4+ and CD8+ T cells in blood was seen between baseline and week 6. After ivuxolimab, expanded clones were on average more numerous among CD8+ T cells than among CD4+ T cells.

To sequence the TCRbeta CDR3 region, genomic DNA was isolated from the sorted cells. TCRbeta CDR3 regions were sequenced using the immunoSEQ Assay. TCRdb re-hosts the immuneACCESS table, in-frame sequences only. Its copies lack some clones; in the studies checked, an unresolved V gene accounts for under half of them, and the cause for the rest is not known. The sample table lists approximately 100,000 clones, around 85% of them with a count of one. Together, the top ten hold approximately 4.2% of the sample. A note on this clone: This receptor's antigen is unknown. The record has no base qualities; no much larger clone is one base away.

Patients with autoimmune disease history or receiving systemic immunosuppression were excluded from the trial. Peripheral blood for TCR sequencing was collected from all dose cohorts at baseline, on cycle 4 day 1, and on cycle 7 day 1. Samples came from an open-label, multicenter, first-in-human phase I dose-escalation trial of ivuxolimab. Adults with locally advanced or metastatic melanoma, renal cell, hepatocellular, or head and neck squamous cell carcinoma were enrolled in the trial. Before TCR sequencing, CD4+ T cells and CD8+ T cells were sorted from peripheral blood as separate populations. The sequences come from CD4+ or CD8+ T cells sorted from blood, collected in a trial of the OX40 agonist ivuxolimab. The clonotype was recovered from an adult with an advanced solid tumor such as melanoma, head and neck, liver or kidney cancer.

CDR3 region: CARADRDESYNSPLHF. In nucleotide form, the sequence is TGTGCCAGGGCTGACAGGGACGAAAGTTATAATTCACCCCTCCACTTT. Recombination connected TRBV4-2 to TRBJ1-6, with 7 central nucleotides matching TRBD1. CDR3 length: 16 amino acids, cysteine to phenylalanine. Only the CDR3 region is kept as DNA, spanning 48 bases read in frame from base 1. CDR1 and CDR2, per the germline V gene, are LGHNA and YNFKEQ. V loses 9 bases at its end and J loses 4 bases; junction bases beyond the gene matches: 12.